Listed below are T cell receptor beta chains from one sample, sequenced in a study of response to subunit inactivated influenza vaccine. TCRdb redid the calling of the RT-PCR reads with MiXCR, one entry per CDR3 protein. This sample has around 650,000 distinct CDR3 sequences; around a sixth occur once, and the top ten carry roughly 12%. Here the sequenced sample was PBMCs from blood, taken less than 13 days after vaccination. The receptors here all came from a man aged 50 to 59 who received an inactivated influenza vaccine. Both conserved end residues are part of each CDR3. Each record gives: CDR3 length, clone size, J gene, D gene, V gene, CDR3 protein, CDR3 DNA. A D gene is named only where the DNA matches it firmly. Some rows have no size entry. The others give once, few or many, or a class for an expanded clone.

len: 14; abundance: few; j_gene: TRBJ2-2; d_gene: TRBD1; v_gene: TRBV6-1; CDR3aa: CASLWTGDTGELFF; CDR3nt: TGTGCCAGCTTATGGACAGGGGACACCGGGGAGCTGTTTTTT
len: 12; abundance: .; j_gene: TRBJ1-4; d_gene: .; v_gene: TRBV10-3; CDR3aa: CAISESFEKLFF; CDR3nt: TGTGCCATCAGTGAGTCGTTTGAAAAACTGTTTTTT
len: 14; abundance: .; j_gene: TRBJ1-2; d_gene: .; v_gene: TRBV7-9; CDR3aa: CASSSTTVLKGYTF; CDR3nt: TGTGCCAGCAGCTCAACGACGGTCCTGAAGGGCTACACCTTC
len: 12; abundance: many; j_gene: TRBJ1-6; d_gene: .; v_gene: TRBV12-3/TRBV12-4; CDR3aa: CASSLDGQRLHF; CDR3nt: TGTGCCAGCAGTTTAGATGGGCAGAGGCTCCACTTT
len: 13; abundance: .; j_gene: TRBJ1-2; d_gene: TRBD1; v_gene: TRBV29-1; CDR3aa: CSVGETGRRGYTF; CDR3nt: TGCAGCGTTGGGGAGACAGGGCGGCGCGGCTACACCTTC
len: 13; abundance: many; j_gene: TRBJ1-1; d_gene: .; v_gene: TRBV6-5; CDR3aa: CASSYSVGTEAFF; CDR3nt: TGTGCCAGCAGTTACTCGGTGGGCACTGAAGCTTTCTTT
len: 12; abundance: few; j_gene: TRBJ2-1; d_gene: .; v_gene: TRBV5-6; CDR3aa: CASSDPVREQFF; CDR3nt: TGTGCCAGCAGCGACCCAGTCAGGGAGCAGTTCTTC
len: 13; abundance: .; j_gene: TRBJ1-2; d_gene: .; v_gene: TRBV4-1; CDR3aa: CASSQDGPYGYTF; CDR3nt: TGCGCCAGCAGCCAAGACGGCCCCTATGGCTACACCTTC
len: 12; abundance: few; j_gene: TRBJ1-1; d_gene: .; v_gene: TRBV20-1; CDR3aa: CSSRPGGTEAFF; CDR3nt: TGCAGTAGCCGTCCCGGGGGCACTGAAGCTTTCTTT
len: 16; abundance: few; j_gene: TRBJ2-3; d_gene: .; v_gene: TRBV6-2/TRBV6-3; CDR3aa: CASSYLRGGVTDTQYF; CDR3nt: TGTGCCAGCAGTTACCTTCGCGGAGGGGTAACAGATACGCAGTATTTT
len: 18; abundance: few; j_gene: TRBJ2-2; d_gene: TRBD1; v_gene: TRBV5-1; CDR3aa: CASSLAGTGPGSTGELFF; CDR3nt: TGCGCCAGCAGCTTGGCCGGGACAGGCCCGGGTTCGACCGGGGAGCTGTTTTTT
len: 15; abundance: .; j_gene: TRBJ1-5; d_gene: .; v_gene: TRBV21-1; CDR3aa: CASSERQGSNQPQHF; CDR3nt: TGTGCCAGCAGCGAAAGACAGGGTAGCAATCAGCCCCAGCATTTT
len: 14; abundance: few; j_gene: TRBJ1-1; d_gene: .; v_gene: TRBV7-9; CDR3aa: CASSQPTGNTEAFF; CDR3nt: TGTGCCAGCAGCCAACCTACAGGGAACACTGAAGCTTTCTTT
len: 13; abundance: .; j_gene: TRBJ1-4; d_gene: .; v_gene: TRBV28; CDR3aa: CASSRPGTGELFF; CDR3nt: TGTGCCAGCAGCCGCCCCGGGACTGGGGAACTGTTTTTT
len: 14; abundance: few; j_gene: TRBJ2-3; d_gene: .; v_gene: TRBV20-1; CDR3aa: CSVRAPSPRDTQYF; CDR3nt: TGCAGCGTACGTGCCCCATCCCCACGAGATACGCAGTATTTT
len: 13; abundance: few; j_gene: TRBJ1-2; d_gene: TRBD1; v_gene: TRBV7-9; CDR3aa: CAGGTGADYGYTF; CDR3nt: TGTGCCGGAGGGACAGGGGCGGACTATGGCTACACCTTC
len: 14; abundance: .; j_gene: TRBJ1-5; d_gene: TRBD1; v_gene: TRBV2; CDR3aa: CASSLDRDNQPQHF; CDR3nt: TGTGCCAGCAGTCTGGACAGGGACAATCAGCCCCAGCATTTT
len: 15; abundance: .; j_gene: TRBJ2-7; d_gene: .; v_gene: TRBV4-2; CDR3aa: CASSLARRDPNEQYF; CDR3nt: TGTGCCAGCAGCCTCGCGCGACGGGACCCCAACGAGCAGTACTTC
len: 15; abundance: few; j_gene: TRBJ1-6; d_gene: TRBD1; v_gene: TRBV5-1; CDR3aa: CASRHPDRENSPLHF; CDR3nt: TGCGCCAGCAGACACCCCGACAGGGAGAATTCACCCCTCCACTTT
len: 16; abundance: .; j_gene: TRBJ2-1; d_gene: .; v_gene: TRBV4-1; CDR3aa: CASSQVDIVSYNEQFF; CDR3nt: TGCGCCAGCAGCCAAGTAGATATAGTCTCCTACAATGAGCAGTTCTTC
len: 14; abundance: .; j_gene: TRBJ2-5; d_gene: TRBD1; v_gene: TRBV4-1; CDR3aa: CASSLLTGTETQYF; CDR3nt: TGCGCCAGCAGCCTCCTGACAGGGACGGAGACCCAGTACTTC
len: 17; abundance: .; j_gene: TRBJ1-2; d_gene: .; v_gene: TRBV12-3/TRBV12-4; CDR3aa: CASSLRAPKQGNYGYTF; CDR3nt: TGTGCCAGCAGTTTGCGGGCACCGAAACAGGGAAACTATGGCTACACCTTC
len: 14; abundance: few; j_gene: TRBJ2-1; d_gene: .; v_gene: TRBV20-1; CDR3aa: CSARVTNSYNEQFF; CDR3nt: TGCAGTGCTAGAGTCACCAACTCCTACAATGAGCAGTTCTTC
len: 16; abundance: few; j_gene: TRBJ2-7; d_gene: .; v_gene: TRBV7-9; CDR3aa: CASSLEMVGRGYEQYF; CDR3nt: TGTGCCAGCAGCTTAGAGATGGTTGGCAGGGGCTACGAGCAGTACTTC
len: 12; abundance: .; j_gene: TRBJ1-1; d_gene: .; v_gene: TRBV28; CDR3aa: CASSFVGFEAFF; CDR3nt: TGTGCCAGCAGTTTTGTGGGGTTTGAAGCTTTCTTT
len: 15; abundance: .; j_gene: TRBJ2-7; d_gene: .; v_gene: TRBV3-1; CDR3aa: CATSQQAPFTYEQYF; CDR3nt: TGTGCCACCAGCCAACAGGCCCCTTTTACCTACGAGCAGTACTTC
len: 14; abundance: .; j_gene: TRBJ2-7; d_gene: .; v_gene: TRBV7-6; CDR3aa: CASSLVQEGYEQYF; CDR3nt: TGTGCCAGCAGCTTAGTACAGGAGGGCTACGAGCAGTACTTC
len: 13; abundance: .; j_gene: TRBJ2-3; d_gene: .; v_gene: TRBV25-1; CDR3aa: CASSEYGADTQYF; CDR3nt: TGTGCCAGCAGTGAATATGGTGCTGATACGCAGTATTTT
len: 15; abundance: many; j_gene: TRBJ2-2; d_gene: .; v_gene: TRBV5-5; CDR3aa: CASSLSGVNTGELFF; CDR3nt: TGTGCCAGCAGCTTGTCCGGTGTGAACACCGGGGAGCTGTTTTTT
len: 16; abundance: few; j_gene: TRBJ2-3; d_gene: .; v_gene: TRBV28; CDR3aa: CASSWLDSISTDTQYF; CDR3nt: TGTGCCAGCAGTTGGCTGGACAGCATTAGCACAGATACGCAGTATTTT
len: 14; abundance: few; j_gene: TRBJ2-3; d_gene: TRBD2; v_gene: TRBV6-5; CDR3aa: CASSYRGGEAAQYF; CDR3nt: TGTGCCAGCAGTTACCGGGGAGGGGAAGCCGCGCAGTATTTT
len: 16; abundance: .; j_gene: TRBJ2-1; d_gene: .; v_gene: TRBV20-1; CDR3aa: CCALETGAFSYNEQFF; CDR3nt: TGCTGTGCTCTTGAGACAGGTGCCTTCTCCTACAATGAGCAGTTCTTC
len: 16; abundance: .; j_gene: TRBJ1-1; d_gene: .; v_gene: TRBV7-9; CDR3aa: CASSLEYRRMNTEAFF; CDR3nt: TGTGCCAGCAGCTTAGAATACCGGAGGATGAACACTGAAGCTTTCTTT
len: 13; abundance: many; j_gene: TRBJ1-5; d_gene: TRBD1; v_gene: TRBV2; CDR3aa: CASSDRGLQPQHF; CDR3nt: TGTGCCAGCAGTGACAGGGGGCTTCAGCCCCAGCATTTT